This TCR beta chain was documented in a study of cytomegalovirus exposure and HLA in healthy donors. Study-level findings and limits: One variant, a missense change in DCLRE1C, was linked in a later analysis to TCR beta V- and J-gene trimming. A previous analysis found most TCR beta V segments productive roughly 90% or roughly 30% of the time. Despite most TCR sequences being rare, some public TCRs occurred in many donors.

Details on this clone: Its target is not known. One end of the junction varies from germline; a read error may be responsible.

With 60 Vbeta and 13 Jbeta primers, the PCR was carried out. TCRdb keeps only in-frame clones here, not all; method: immunoSEQ multiplex PCR. The sample lists some 170,000 clones; 75% to 80% were seen once. Germline V CDR1 and CDR2: MNHNS, SASEGT. The length of the CDR3 is 13 residues. The specimen sequenced was PBMCs. This receptor was identified in a middle-aged man in good health and CMV-seropositive. The chain couples TRBV6-1 to TRBJ1-1, with a tentative D call TRBD1 (5 bases). This CDR3 is CASREQANTEASF. The CDR3 bases are TGTGCCAGCAGAGAACAGGCGAACACTGAAGCTTCCTTT.